The source of this T cell receptor (beta chain) is a study of blood T cell repertoires in COVID-19. Looking at the study overall: The samples span acute and convalescent COVID-19 from the United States, Italy and Spain.

In the source study's methods: Amplified reference gene primers provided the basis for estimating nucleated cell counts. The repertoire was sequenced with immunoSEQ multiplex PCR; TCRdb's copy has only in-frame clones and lacks some. V and J calls plus clone size are reproduced from that table; the DNA served to infer D and trimming. The repertoire holds some 220,000 clones, with approximately 80% as singletons. Trimming left V 3 bases short and J 3 bases short, with 11 bases between. The CDR3 sequence is 14 residues long. The germline V gene has CDR1 LGHNT and CDR2 FRNRAP. The V and J genes are TRBV12-5 and TRBJ1-1; TRBD1 might be the D (5 bases). The receptor's source is a woman between 55 and 75 years old with active or convalescent COVID-19. The sequenced sample consisted of peripheral blood. The CDR3 spells CASGFGGGDTEAFF. The CDR3 region has the DNA TGTGCTAGTGGTTTCGGGGGTGGGGACACTGAAGCTTTCTTT.